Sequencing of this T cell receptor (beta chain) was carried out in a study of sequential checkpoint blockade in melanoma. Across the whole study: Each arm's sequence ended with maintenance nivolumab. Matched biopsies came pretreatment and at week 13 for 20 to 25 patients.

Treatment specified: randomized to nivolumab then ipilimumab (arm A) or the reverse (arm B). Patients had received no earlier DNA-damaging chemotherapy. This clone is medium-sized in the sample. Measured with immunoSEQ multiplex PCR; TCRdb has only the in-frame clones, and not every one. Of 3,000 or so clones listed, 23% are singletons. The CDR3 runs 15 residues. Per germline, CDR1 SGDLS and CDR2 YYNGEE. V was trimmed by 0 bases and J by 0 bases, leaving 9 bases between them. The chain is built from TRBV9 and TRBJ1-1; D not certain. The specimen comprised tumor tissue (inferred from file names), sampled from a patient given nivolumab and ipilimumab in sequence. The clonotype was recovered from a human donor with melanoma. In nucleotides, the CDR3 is TGTGCCAGCAGCGTAGTTGGGAATATGAACACTGAAGCTTTCTTT. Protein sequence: CASSVVGNMNTEAFF.